Here is one T cell receptor (beta chain) with its context. Repertoires were generated with immunoSEQ multiplex PCR, while TCRdb's copy carries only in-frame clones and drops some. The table has about 21,000 clones, approximately 83% seen once. These data come from a study of chemoradiotherapy in HPV16-positive cancers. Repeated repertoire sampling spanned the course of chemoradiotherapy. The TCR originated in a human donor with HPV-associated anogenital cancer. Here the sequenced sample was blood, taken from a patient who underwent chemoradiotherapy.

The CDR3 protein is CASSTQTGRIGTGELFF. CDR3 nucleotides: TGTGCCAGCAGCACGCAAACAGGGAGGATCGGCACCGGGGAGCTGTTTTTT. This chain links TRBV5-6 with TRBJ2-2, with D perhaps assigned TRBD1 or TRBD2 (6 bases each). CDR3 length equals 17 residues. V gave up 4 bases and J gave up 4 bases, with 20 bases separating them. The V gene's germline CDR1 is SGHDT and CDR2 YYEEEE.